These 5 T cell receptor beta chains were all obtained from the same sample, sequenced in a study of neoadjuvant nivolumab and ipilimumab in lung cancer (dated by TCRdb to 2020 to 2021). Read against the paper, the sample's time point label means: pretherapy, before neoadjuvant immune checkpoint inhibitors. The library was generated by the immunoSEQ multiplex PCR assay. Sourced from immuneACCESS, this table was stored by TCRdb with only in-frame sequences that have V and J called. A share of the clones is absent; for the studies checked, an unresolved V gene accounts for under half, and the remainder has no known explanation. The sample table holds 39,000 or so clones, of which roughly 89% were seen once. 2.5% to 4% of the sample belongs to the ten largest clones. The source was peripheral blood, collected before neoadjuvant nivolumab, alone or with ipilimumab. All receptors derive from an adult with non-small cell lung cancer.

The J gene is TRBJ1-2, the V gene TRBV11-2; tentatively, D is TRBD1 (5 bases). There are 13 residues in the CDR3. Trimming shortened V by 3 bases and J by 5 bases, and 10 bases separated the two germline ends. Germline V gives CDR1 SGHAT, CDR2 FQNNGV. Here the CDR3 reads CASSLATEYGYTF. The CDR3 nucleotides are TGTGCCAGCAGCTTGGCGACAGAATATGGCTACACCTTC.

V gene TRBV5-4 combines with J gene TRBJ2-1; possible D gene TRBD2, 6 bases. Trimming took 0 bases from V and 6 from J, leaving 13 bases between them. The CDR3 spans 15 residues. Germline CDR1 reads SGHNT; CDR2 reads YYREEE (reference sequence). As DNA, the CDR3 is TGTGCCAGCAGCTTGGGAGTCCGGGAGCGCAATGAGCAGTTCTTC. Its protein product is CASSLGVRERNEQFF. The full variable domain, completed using reference TRBV5-4 and TRBJ2-1, is ETGVTQSPTHLIKTRGQQVTLRCSSQSGHNTVSWYQQALGQGPQFIFQYYREEENGRGNFPPRFSGLQFPNYSSELNVNALELDDSALYLCASSLGVRERNEQFFGPGTRLTVL.

J is TRBJ2-7 and V is TRBV4-1; tentatively, D is TRBD1 or TRBD2 (6 bases each). From germline, CDR1 is MGHRA and CDR2 YSYEKL. The CDR3 spans 15 residues. V was trimmed by 4 bases and J by 6 bases, leaving 19 bases between them. The CDR3 loop is CASSPSTGAPAEQYF. CDR3 DNA sequence: TGCGCCAGCAGCCCGAGTACGGGGGCCCCCGCCGAGCAGTACTTC.

The chain uses TRBV9 and TRBJ2-5, with D perhaps matching TRBD1 or TRBD2 (7 bases each). Trimming left V 3 bases short and J 5 bases short, with 14 bases between. The CDR3 covers 14 residues. CDR1 is SGDLS, CDR2 YYNGEE, per germline. The DNA for the CDR3 is TGTGCCAGCAGCGCAGGGGGGGGGTTTGAGACCCAGTACTTC. Translating it yields CASSAGGGFETQYF.

The chain has TRBV2 and TRBJ1-5; D is unclear. Per the germline V gene, CDR1 is SNHLY and CDR2 is FYNNEI. The ends were cut back, 6 bases at V and 0 bases at J, with 9 bases in the middle. The length of the CDR3 is 14 residues. The CDR3 here is CASSPESSNQPQHF. Here the CDR3 DNA reads TGTGCCAGCAGCCCCGAAAGTAGCAATCAGCCCCAGCATTTT.